The TCR beta chain under discussion was sequenced for a study of blood T cell repertoires in COVID-19. The wider study: Samples came from the United States, Italy and Spain, spanning acute and convalescent COVID-19.

Libraries were prepared by immunoSEQ multiplex PCR; TCRdb keeps only in-frame clonotypes and omits some of them. The data contain approximately 150,000 clones, roughly 87% of them singletons. There are 16 residues in the CDR3. Germline V lookup: CDR1 LNHDA, CDR2 SQIVND (reference sequence). The junction had 8 bases not matched to a gene; V was cut back by 6 bases and J by 6 bases. This clonotype originated in a man between 65 and 85 years old with acute or convalescent COVID-19. The specimen was peripheral blood. V gene TRBV19 combines with J gene TRBJ2-1, with 13 bases lining up with TRBD2. Here the CDR3 reads CASRRSGTSGVNEQFF. CDR3 nucleotide sequence: TGTGCCAGTAGGAGATCCGGGACTAGCGGGGTCAATGAGCAGTTCTTC.